This is a list of T cell receptor beta chains from one sample in a study of Graves' ophthalmopathy and Graves' hyperthyroidism. One entry per CDR3 protein results from TCRdb running MiXCR on the multiplex PCR reads. The sample contains about 230,000 distinct CDR3 sequences, around 42% of which appear only once. The sequenced sample was peripheral blood. These receptors were obtained from an adult man with Graves' ophthalmopathy. Each CDR3 is given with its conserved first and last residue. A D gene is named only where the DNA matches it firmly. Expanded clones get a size class; other rows say once, few or many, or leave the size out.

- TRBJ2-2 TRBV7-8 - TGTGCCAGCAGCATAGGGAGTCCCGGGGAGCTGTTTTTT CASSIGSPGELFF
- TRBJ2-5 TRBV7-8 - TGTGCCAGCAGCCTTTCTACAGCGGGGAGGGGGGAGACCCAGTACTTC CASSLSTAGRGETQYF
TRBD1 TRBJ2-2 TRBV7-8 few TGTGCCAGCAGCCCGGACAGGACCCCTGCGAACACCGGGGAGCTGTTTTTT CASSPDRTPANTGELFF
TRBD2 TRBJ2-7 TRBV20-1 - TGCAGTGCTAGAGGTACTAGCGCGTACGAGCAGTACTTC CSARGTSAYEQYF
- TRBJ2-6 TRBV19 many TGTGCCAGTAGTATAGCAGTCTCTGGGGCCAACGTCCTGACTTTC CASSIAVSGANVLTF
- TRBJ1-4 TRBV25-1 - TGTGCCAGCAGTGACGCTCGAGGGCGAGGGAATGAAAAACTGTTTTTT CASSDARGRGNEKLFF
- TRBJ1-2 TRBV18 few TGTGCCAGCTCACCAGACACAACTGGCTACACCTTC CASSPDTTGYTF
TRBD1 TRBJ2-2 TRBV20-1 - TGCAGTGCTAGTTTCGGGACAGGGATCACCGGGGAGCTGTTTTTT CSASFGTGITGELFF
- TRBJ2-5 TRBV5-4 - TGTGCCAGCAGTCCCTTCCAAGAGACCCAGTACTTC CASSPFQETQYF
- TRBJ2-7 TRBV2 many TGTGCCAGCAGTCGCTATAGTGAGACCTACGAGCAGTACTTC CASSRYSETYEQYF
TRBD1 TRBJ2-7 TRBV6-1 few TGTGCCAGCAGACCGGGACAGTCTGTTGAGCAGTACTTC CASRPGQSVEQYF
- TRBJ1-1 TRBV10-1 - TGCGCCAGCAGTGACCAAACCACTGAAGCTTTCTTT CASSDQTTEAFF
TRBD1 TRBJ1-2 TRBV29-1 once TGCAGCGTTAGGGGACAGGGGACATATGGCTACACCTTC CSVRGQGTYGYTF
- TRBJ2-7 TRBV6-5 - TGTGCCACTCAAAAGGATTACGAGCAGTACTTC CATQKDYEQYF
TRBD1 TRBJ1-2 TRBV10-3 - TGTGCCAGTAGTACGCAACCGGGACAGGGAAACTATGGCTACACCTTC CASSTQPGQGNYGYTF
TRBD1 TRBJ1-2 TRBV12-3/TRBV12-4 - TGTGCCAGCAGTTTGTCCTCCGGGACAGTTTATGGCTACACCTTC CASSLSSGTVYGYTF
- TRBJ1-2 TRBV19 few TGTGCCATCTCAAGAGGAAACTATGGCTACACCTTC CAISRGNYGYTF
- TRBJ2-2 TRBV7-3 - TGTGCCAGCAGCTTTTCCCGACAGACTGCGAACACCGGGGAGCTGTTTTTT CASSFSRQTANTGELFF
TRBD1 TRBJ1-4 TRBV29-1 - TGCAGCGTTGACGAGACAGGGGAAGAAAAACTGTTTTTT CSVDETGEEKLFF
- TRBJ2-7 TRBV20-1 - TGCAGTGCTACCCGGGAACGTTCCGGATACGAGCAGTACTTC CSATRERSGYEQYF
- TRBJ2-2 TRBV2 - TGTGCCAGCAGTTATGCGGGCGCAAACACCGGGGAGCTGTTTTTT CASSYAGANTGELFF
- TRBJ1-2 TRBV29-1 medium-sized TGCAGCGTTGAGGCGGGGAATGGCTACACCTTC CSVEAGNGYTF
- TRBJ1-2 TRBV6-1 few TGTGCCAGCAGTTACGCCACGGGTACTAACTATGGCTACACCTTC CASSYATGTNYGYTF
- TRBJ2-7 TRBV5-6 once TGTGCCAGCAGCTTTTGGGCGAACCTCTACGAGCAGTACTTC CASSFWANLYEQYF
- TRBJ2-5 TRBV10-3 - TGTGCCATCAGTGAAGGGCCCGGGGAGACCCAGTACTTC CAISEGPGETQYF
- TRBJ1-4 TRBV7-9 once TGTGCCAGCAGCTTATATGGGGAGCGGCTTAATGAAAAACTGTTTTTT CASSLYGERLNEKLFF
- TRBJ1-2 TRBV7-8 - TGTGCCAGCAGCTTAGCTCCTAACTATGGCTACACCTTC CASSLAPNYGYTF
- TRBJ1-6 TRBV12-3/TRBV12-4 once TGTGCCAGCAGTCAAGGGCCTTCTAGCTCCTATAATTCACCCCTCCACTTT CASSQGPSSSYNSPLHF
- TRBJ1-4 TRBV7-9 - TGTGCCAGCACCTTACAGGGTGGTCAGGGATATGAAAAACTGTTTTTT CASTLQGGQGYEKLFF
TRBD1 TRBJ2-3 TRBV25-1 - TGTGCCAGCAGTGAATATGGGACAGGTCGCACAGATACGCAGTATTTT CASSEYGTGRTDTQYF
- TRBJ1-1 TRBV5-1 - TGCGCCAGCAGCTTGGTGAAGGGTAGAGTCGGGGGGATGAACACTGAAGCTTTCTTT CASSLVKGRVGGMNTEAFF
- TRBJ2-6 TRBV7-9 - TGTGCCAGCAGCTTGATGGGTTACTCTGGGGCCAACGTCCTGACTTTC CASSLMGYSGANVLTF
- TRBJ2-7 TRBV2 - TGTGCCAGCAGGGCGGGACAGTTTTACGAGCGGTACTTC CASRAGQFYERYF